The 9 T cell receptor beta chains below come from one sample, sequenced in a study of blood T cell repertoires in COVID-19. This table comes from immunoSEQ multiplex PCR, and its TCRdb copy is limited to in-frame clones, with some not included. The table records about 140,000 clones, 70% to 80% of them present only once. The sample was peripheral blood. These receptors all come from a woman over 75 with active or convalescent COVID-19.

The rearrangement uses TRBV11-2 and TRBJ2-3; 8 positions match TRBD2. From germline, CDR1 is SGHAT and CDR2 FQNNGV. J was trimmed by 7 bases and V by 4 bases; bases with no gene match: 7. The CDR3 has 14 amino acids. The DNA for the CDR3 is TGTGCCAGCAGCTCTATCGGGGGGGCACATACGCAGTATTTT. Translating gives CASSSIGGAHTQYF.

The rearrangement joins TRBV7-3 to TRBJ2-7; D unresolved. Germline CDR1 is SGHTA and CDR2 is FQGTGA. This CDR3 region has 13 residues. Trimming cost V 2 bases and J 2 bases, with 7 bases left between them. CDR3 sequence: CASSLQPTYEQYF. The CDR3 region has the DNA TGTGCCAGCAGCTTACAACCTACCTACGAGCAGTACTTC.

This clone has only a few counts. Different DNA sequences within this sample yield the same CDR3. This chain uses TRBV5-1 with TRBJ1-5, with D unclear. Germline V lookup: CDR1 SGHRS, CDR2 YFSETQ. The CDR3 has 15 amino acids. The V gene lost 4 bases and the J gene lost 0 bases, with 11 bases spanning the gap. CDR3 nucleotide sequence: TGCGCCAGCAGCCTGGCCGGGTATAGCAATCAGCCCCAGCATTTT. It yields the protein CASSLAGYSNQPQHF.

The V gene is TRBV19, the J gene TRBJ2-1; 9 bases align to TRBD1. The CDR3 sequence is 15 residues long. The junction had 7 bases not matched to a gene; V was cut back by 3 bases and J by 7 bases. Germline V gene data show CDR1 as LNHDA and CDR2 as SQIVND (reference sequence). The CDR3 region is CASSMRPGQGNEQFF. CDR3 DNA sequence: TGTGCCAGTAGTATGCGCCCGGGACAGGGTAATGAGCAGTTCTTC.

The chain links TRBV19 to TRBJ2-7; TRBD2 is a possible D gene (5 bases). The ends were cut back, 1 base at V and 4 bases at J, with 11 bases in the middle. CDR1 is LNHDA and CDR2 is SQIVND in the germline V gene (reference sequence). The CDR3 is made up of 14 amino acids. DNA for the CDR3: TGTGCCAGTAGTATAGCAGGACGGGGATACGAGCAGTACTTC. It is translated as CASSIAGRGYEQYF.

The chain employs TRBV7-8 and TRBJ2-2; 9 bases line up with TRBD1. The germline V gene encodes CDR1 SGHVS and CDR2 FQNEAQ. The CDR3 has 15 residues. After removal of 6 bases from V and 3 bases from J, the junction contained 5 bases not matched to a gene. The CDR3 region is CASRLGQGHTGELFF. CDR3 DNA: TGTGCCAGCAGATTGGGACAGGGCCACACCGGGGAGCTGTTTTTT.

V usage is TRBV5-5 and J usage is TRBJ1-4; 11 bases line up with TRBD1. V lost 1 base to trimming and J lost 1 base; unmatched junction nucleotides: 3. The CDR3 covers 17 residues. Germline V gene sequence: CDR1 SGHKS, CDR2 YYEKEE (reference sequence). The CDR3 loop reads CASSLPDRGLTNEKLFF. In nucleotides, the CDR3 is TGTGCCAGCAGCTTGCCGGACAGGGGGCTAACTAATGAAAAACTGTTTTTT.

The chain joins TRBV27 to TRBJ2-2, with no clear D. The germline V gene has CDR1 MNHEY and CDR2 SMNVEV (reference sequence). The CDR3 is 12 residues long. Trimming took off 3 bases at V and 3 bases at J, with 2 bases between the two ends. CDR3 sequence reads: CASSFYTGELFF. The DNA for the CDR3 is TGTGCCAGCAGTTTCTACACCGGGGAGCTGTTTTTT.

This chain uses TRBV7-9 with TRBJ1-6; 7 bases map to TRBD1. Unmatched junction bases numbered 5, after V lost 0 bases and J lost 9 bases. CDR3 length equals 15 residues. Germline V lookup: CDR1 SEHNR, CDR2 FQNEAQ (reference sequence). The CDR3 region has the DNA TGTGCCAGCAGCTTAGCGACAGGGAATTTTTCACCCCTCCACTTT. It is translated as CASSLATGNFSPLHF. Supplemented by reference TRBV7-9 and TRBJ1-6, the full variable domain reads DTGVSQNPRHKITKRGQNVTFRCDPISEHNRLYWYRQTLGQGPEFLTYFQNEAQLEKSRLLSDRFSAERPKGSFSTLEIQRTEQGDSAMYLCASSLATGNFSPLHFGNGTRLTVT.